This T cell receptor (beta chain) was documented in a study of T-cell memory formation after mild COVID-19. Study-wide findings and caveats: Second-wave clones reaching peak frequency on day 37 lacked confirmed SARS-CoV-2 specificity. Some responding clones appeared in pre-infection memory, suggesting cross-reactive memory joined.

Looked up from germline, CDR1 is MGHRA and CDR2 is YSYEKL. V lost 0 bases to trimming and J lost 6 bases; unmatched junction nucleotides: 8. The CDR3 is made up of 15 amino acids. In regard to this clonotype: Its antigen is still unknown.

Constant-segment primers were used for 5'RACE, and the resulting TCR alpha and TCR beta cDNA libraries carried sample barcodes and UMIs. TCRdb re-analysed the 5' RACE reads in MiXCR, keeping a single row per CDR3 protein. The sample shows about 400,000 distinct CDR3 sequences, approximately 24% of them seen only once. Sequenced input: PBMCs or a T cell subset sorted from them (not recorded which). The V gene is TRBV4-1, the J gene TRBJ2-7; TRBD1 matches at 7 bases. The receptor was isolated from an adult woman who had mild COVID-19 (a few samples of this study predate the infection). Cell type and time point are not known. The CDR3 loop reads CASSQDRDSGAEQYF. In DNA, the CDR3 is TGCGCCAGCAGCCAAGATCGGGACAGTGGCGCCGAGCAGTACTTC.